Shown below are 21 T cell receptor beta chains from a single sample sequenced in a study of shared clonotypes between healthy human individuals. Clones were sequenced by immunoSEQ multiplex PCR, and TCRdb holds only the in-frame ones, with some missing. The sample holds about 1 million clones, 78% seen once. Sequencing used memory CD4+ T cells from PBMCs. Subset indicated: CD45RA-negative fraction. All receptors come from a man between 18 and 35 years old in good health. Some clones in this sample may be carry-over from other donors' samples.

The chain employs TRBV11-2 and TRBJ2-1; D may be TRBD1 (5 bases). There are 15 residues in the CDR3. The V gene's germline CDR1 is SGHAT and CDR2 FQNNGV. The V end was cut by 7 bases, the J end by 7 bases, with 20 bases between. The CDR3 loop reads CASTIPLWAGNEQFF. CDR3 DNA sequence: TGTGCCAGCACCATTCCTCTGTGGGCAGGGAATGAGCAGTTCTTC.

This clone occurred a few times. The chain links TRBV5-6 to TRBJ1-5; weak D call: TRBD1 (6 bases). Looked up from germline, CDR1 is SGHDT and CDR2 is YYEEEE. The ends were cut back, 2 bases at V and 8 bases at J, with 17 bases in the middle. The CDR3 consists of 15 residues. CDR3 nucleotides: TGTGCCAGCAGCTTTCTAGGACAGAGAGATGAGCCCCAGCATTTT. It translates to CASSFLGQRDEPQHF. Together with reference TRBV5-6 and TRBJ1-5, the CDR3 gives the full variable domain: DAGVTQSPTHLIKTRGQQVTLRCSPKSGHDTVSWYQQALGQGPQFIFQYYEEEERQRGNFPDRFSGHQFPNYSSELNVNALLLGDSALYLCASSFLGQRDEPQHFGDGTRLSIL.

The DNA of the CDR3 is TGCGCCAGCAGCTTGCGGGACCACTCACTGGATGAGCAGTTCTTC. This encodes CASSLRDHSLDEQFF. This chain connects TRBV5-1 to TRBJ2-1; either TRBD1 or TRBD2 may fit D (5 bases each). This CDR3 has 15 amino acids. Trimming took 1 base from V and 8 from J, leaving 16 bases between them. Germline-derived CDR1 and CDR2 are SGHRS and YFSETQ.

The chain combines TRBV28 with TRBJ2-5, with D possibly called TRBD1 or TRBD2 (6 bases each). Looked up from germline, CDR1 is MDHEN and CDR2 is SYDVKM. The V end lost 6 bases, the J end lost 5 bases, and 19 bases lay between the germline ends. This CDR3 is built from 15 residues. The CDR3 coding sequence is TGTGCCAGCAGCTCTAGTTCTACAGGGAGGGAGACCCAGTACTTC. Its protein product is CASSSSSTGRETQYF.

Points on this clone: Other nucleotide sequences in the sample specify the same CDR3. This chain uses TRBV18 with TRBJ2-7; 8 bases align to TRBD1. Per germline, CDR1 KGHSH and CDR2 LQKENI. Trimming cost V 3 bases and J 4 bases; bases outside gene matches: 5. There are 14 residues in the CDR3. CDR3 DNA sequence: TGTGCCAGCTCACCCGGGACAGGAGTTTACGAGCAGTACTTC. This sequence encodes CASSPGTGVYEQYF.

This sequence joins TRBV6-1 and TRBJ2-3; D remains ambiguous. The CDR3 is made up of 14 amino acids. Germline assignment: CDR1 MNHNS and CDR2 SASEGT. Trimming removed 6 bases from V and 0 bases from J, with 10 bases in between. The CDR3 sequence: CASRVPTSTDTQYF. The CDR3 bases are TGTGCCAGCAGAGTGCCTACGAGCACAGATACGCAGTATTTT.

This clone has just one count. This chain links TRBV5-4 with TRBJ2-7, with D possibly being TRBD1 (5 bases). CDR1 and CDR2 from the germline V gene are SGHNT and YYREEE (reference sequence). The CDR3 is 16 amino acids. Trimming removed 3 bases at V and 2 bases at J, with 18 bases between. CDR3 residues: CASSSGPGKGTYEQYF. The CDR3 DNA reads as TGTGCCAGCAGCTCGGGCCCCGGAAAGGGGACCTACGAGCAGTACTTC.

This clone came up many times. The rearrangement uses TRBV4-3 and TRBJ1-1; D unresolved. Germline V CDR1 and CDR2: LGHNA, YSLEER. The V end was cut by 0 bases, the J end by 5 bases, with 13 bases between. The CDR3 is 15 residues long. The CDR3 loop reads CASSQDGTALTEAFF. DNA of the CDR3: TGCGCCAGCAGCCAAGATGGAACGGCACTAACTGAAGCTTTCTTT.

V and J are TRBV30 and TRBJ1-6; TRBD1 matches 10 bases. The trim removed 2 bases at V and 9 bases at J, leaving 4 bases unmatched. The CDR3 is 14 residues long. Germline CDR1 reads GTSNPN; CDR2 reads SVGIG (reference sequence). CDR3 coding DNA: TGTGCCTGGAGTAGGACAGGGGGTGGTTCACCCCTCCACTTT. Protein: CAWSRTGGGSPLHF.

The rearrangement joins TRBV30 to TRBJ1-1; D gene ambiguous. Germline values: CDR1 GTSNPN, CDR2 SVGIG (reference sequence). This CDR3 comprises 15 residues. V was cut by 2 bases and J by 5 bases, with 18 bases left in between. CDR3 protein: CAWSLPTPRSTEAFF. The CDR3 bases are TGTGCCTGGAGTCTTCCGACACCTCGGTCGACTGAAGCTTTCTTT.

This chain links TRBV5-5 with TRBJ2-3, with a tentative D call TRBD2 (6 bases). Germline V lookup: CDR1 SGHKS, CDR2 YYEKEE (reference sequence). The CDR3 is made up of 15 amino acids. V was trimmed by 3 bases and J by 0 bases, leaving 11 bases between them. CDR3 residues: CASSSGLASTDTQYF. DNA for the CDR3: TGTGCCAGCAGCTCGGGACTTGCAAGCACAGATACGCAGTATTTT.

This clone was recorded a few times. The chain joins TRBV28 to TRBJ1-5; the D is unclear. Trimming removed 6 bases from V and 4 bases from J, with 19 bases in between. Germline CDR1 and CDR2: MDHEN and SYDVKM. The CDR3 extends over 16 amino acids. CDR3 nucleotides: TGTGCCAGCAGCCCATTTCAGGCCGGCGGGAATCAGCCCCAGCATTTT. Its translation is CASSPFQAGGNQPQHF.

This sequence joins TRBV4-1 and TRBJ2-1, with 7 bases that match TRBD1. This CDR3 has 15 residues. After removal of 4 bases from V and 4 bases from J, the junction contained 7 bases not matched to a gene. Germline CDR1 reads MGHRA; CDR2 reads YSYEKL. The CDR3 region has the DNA TGCGCCAGCAGCCCAGGGACAGTTTTTTACAATGAGCAGTTCTTC. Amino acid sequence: CASSPGTVFYNEQFF.

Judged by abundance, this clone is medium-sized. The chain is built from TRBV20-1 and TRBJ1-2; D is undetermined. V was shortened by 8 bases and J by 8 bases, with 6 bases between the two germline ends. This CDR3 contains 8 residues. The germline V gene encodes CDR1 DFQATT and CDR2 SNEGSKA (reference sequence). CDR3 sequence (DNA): TGCAGTCTAGGAGGCTACACCTTC. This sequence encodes CSLGGYTF.

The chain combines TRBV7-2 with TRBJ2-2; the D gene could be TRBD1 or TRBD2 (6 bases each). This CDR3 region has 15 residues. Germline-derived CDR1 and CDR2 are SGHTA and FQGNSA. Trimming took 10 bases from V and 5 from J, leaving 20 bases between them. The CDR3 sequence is CATLSLGGLTGELFF. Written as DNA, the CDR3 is TGTGCCACCCTGAGCTTAGGGGGGCTTACCGGGGAGCTGTTTTTT.

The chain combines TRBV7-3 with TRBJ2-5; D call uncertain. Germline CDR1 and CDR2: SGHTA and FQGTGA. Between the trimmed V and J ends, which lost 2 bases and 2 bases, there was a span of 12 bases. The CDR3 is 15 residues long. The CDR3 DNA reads TGTGCCAGCAGCTTAGGCCTCACTGATCAAGAGACCCAGTACTTC. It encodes CASSLGLTDQETQYF.

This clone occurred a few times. CDR3 bases: TGTGCCAGCAGCCTGACAGTTAACACCGGGGAGCTGTTTTTT. Translated: CASSLTVNTGELFF. The chain employs TRBV11-3 and TRBJ2-2, with a tentative D call TRBD1 (5 bases). With 5 bases removed from V and 2 bases from J, the gap between germline ends came to 9 bases. CDR3 size: 14 residues. CDR1 SGHNT and CDR2 YENEEA come from the germline V gene.

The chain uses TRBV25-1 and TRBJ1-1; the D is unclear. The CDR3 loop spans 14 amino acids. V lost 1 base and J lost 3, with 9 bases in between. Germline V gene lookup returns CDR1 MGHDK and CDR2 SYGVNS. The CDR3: CASSELSRDTEAFF. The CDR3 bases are TGTGCCAGCAGTGAATTATCGAGGGACACTGAAGCTTTCTTT.

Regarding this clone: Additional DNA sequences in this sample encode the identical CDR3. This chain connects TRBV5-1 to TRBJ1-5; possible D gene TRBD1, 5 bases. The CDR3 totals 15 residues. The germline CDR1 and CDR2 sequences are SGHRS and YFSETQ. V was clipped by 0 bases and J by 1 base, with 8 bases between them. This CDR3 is CASSLGGTSNQPQHF. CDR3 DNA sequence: TGCGCCAGCAGCTTGGGCGGGACGAGCAATCAGCCCCAGCATTTT.

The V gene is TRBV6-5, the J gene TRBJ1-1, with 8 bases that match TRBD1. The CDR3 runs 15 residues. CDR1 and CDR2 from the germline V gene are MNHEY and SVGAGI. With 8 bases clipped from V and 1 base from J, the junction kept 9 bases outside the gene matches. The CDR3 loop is CASRRDRLQNTEAFF. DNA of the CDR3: TGTGCCAGCCGACGGGACAGGTTACAGAACACTGAAGCTTTCTTT.

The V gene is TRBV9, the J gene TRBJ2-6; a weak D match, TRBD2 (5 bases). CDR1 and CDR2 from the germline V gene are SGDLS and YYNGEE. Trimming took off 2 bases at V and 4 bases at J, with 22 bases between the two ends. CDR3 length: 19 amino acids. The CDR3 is CASSVGVGRWVEGANVLTF. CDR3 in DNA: TGTGCCAGCAGCGTCGGGGTAGGGCGGTGGGTTGAAGGGGCCAACGTCCTGACTTTC.